This TCR beta chain originates from a study of technical replicates of blood from a few donors (dated by TCRdb to the late 2010s). This clone was picked up one time. What antigen it recognizes has not been identified. Base qualities are not recorded, but no much larger clone differs from it by a single base. Its CDR3 holds 14 amino acids, cysteine through phenylalanine. The DNA shown is the 42-base CDR3, in frame from base 1. At the junction V is shortened by 9 bases and J by 1 base, with 15 bases in between. The germline V gene specifies KGHSH as CDR1 and LQKENI as CDR2. Library method: the immunoSEQ multiplex PCR assay. Drawn from immuneACCESS, this table holds only the in-frame rearrangements with V and J called that TCRdb kept. Clones are partly lost; checked studies trace under half to an unresolved V gene and leave the rest unexplained. This sample has about 83,000 clones in its table, and roughly 94% of those were observed once. The ten largest clones take up about 0.25% of the sample.

This TCR came from a human donor in good health. This chain is built from TRBV18 and TRBJ1-2, and TRBD1 may be the D gene, going by 5 matching bases. Sample: T cells isolated from PBMCs. The DNA is TGTGCCAGTTCTTATAGGGGCGATAACTATGGCTACACCTTC. It is translated as CASSYRGDNYGYTF.